This TCR beta chain was documented in a study of blood T cell repertoires in COVID-19. Turning to the study itself: Donors in the United States, Italy and Spain gave samples during acute or convalescent COVID-19. PBMCs, B-cell-depleted T cells, or T cells provided the cDNA or gDNA that made up the material.

In the source study's methods: Counts of nucleated cells, estimated from reference gene primer amplification, were obtained. Repertoires were generated with immunoSEQ multiplex PCR, while TCRdb's copy carries only in-frame clones and drops some. The V and J calls and the clone size are those of that table, but D and trimming were determined from the DNA. The sample yields about 260,000 clones, around nine tenths seen once. Germline V gene data show CDR1 as SGDLS and CDR2 as YYNGEE. Trimming cost V 1 base and J 2 bases; bases outside gene matches: 2. The CDR3 extends over 15 amino acids. The source is a man in his forties who had recovered from COVID-19. The chain carries TRBV9 and TRBJ2-3, with 9 bases that match TRBD2. The sample taken for sequencing was peripheral blood. The CDR3 DNA is TGTGCCAGCAGCGTACTAGCGGGATTCACAGATACGCAGTATTTT. This sequence encodes CASSVLAGFTDTQYF.